This T cell receptor (beta chain) was observed in a study of blood T cells in healthy people across ages. About the study: About one barcoded beta molecule per two T cells was captured by template switching. General study findings and limits: Among long-lived donors, naive CD4+ cells were more numerous and diversity higher than in aged donors.

This CDR3 contains 13 residues. In germline, CDR1 is MDHEN, CDR2 SYDVKM. V lost 6 bases to trimming and J lost 3 bases, with 12 bases between them. Sample-barcoded 5' priming and a J-beta primer mix drove a second PCR of about 7 to 11 cycles. Every cDNA was tagged by a template-switch adaptor with 12 random nucleotides. TCRdb passed the 5' RACE reads through MiXCR, listing each CDR3 protein once. The sample lists hundreds of thousands of distinct CDR3 sequences, approximately 60% occurring once. There were healthy Caucasian individuals from Russia, aged about 6 to 100, serving as donors. Note on this clonotype: Its antigen is still unknown.

This chain links TRBV28 with TRBJ2-7; maybe TRBD1 (6 bases). This TCR was recovered from a man between 35 and 55 years old in good health. The sample taken for sequencing was blood. The CDR3 region is CASRSGQFYEQYF. CDR3 nucleotides: TGTGCCAGCAGATCAGGACAGTTCTACGAGCAGTACTTC.